A selection of T cell receptor beta chains follows, all from one sample in a study of blood T cell repertoires in COVID-19. TCRdb's copy holds only in-frame clones and misses some; the assay was immunoSEQ multiplex PCR. The table shows approximately 300,000 clones, with roughly nine tenths occurring only once. The material sequenced was peripheral blood. Every receptor here comes from a man aged 18 to 30 who had recovered from COVID-19. Each CDR3 is given with its conserved first and last residue. The D gene is left open where the match is weak. For some rows the clone size is stated as once, few or many, or as a class when expanded; others skip it.

-	-	TRBJ2-1	TRBV18	CASSLAGSYNEQFF	TGTGCCAGCTCACTAGCTGGATCTTACAATGAGCAGTTCTTC
-	-	TRBJ2-5	TRBV9	CASSVDRGQETQYF	TGTGCCAGCAGCGTAGATAGGGGACAAGAGACCCAGTACTTC
-	TRBD2	TRBJ2-7	TRBV5-1	CASSLEGTSGTIIYEQYF	TGCGCCAGCAGCTTGGAAGGGACTAGCGGGACTATAATCTACGAGCAGTACTTC
-	-	TRBJ2-2	TRBV11-3	CASRASGTSGQTGELFF	TGTGCCAGTCGGGCTAGCGGAACCTCCGGACAGACCGGGGAGCTGTTTTTT
-	TRBD2	TRBJ2-5	TRBV5-1	CASSTSGLPGGTQYF	TGCGCCAGCAGCACAAGCGGGTTGCCGGGGGGGACCCAGTACTTC
-	TRBD2	TRBJ2-1	TRBV27	CASSPHSGPVGEQFF	TGTGCCAGCAGTCCCCATAGCGGGCCGGTCGGCGAGCAGTTCTTC
-	-	TRBJ1-2	TRBV10-3	CAISDWAGPSYGYTF	TGTGCCATCAGTGATTGGGCAGGGCCCTCCTATGGCTACACCTTC
-	-	TRBJ2-2	TRBV4-1	CASSQDAGTGELFF	TGCGCCAGCAGCCAAGATGCAGGGACCGGGGAGCTGTTTTTT
-	-	TRBJ2-7	TRBV19	CASSEGLFYEQYF	TGTGCCAGTAGTGAGGGACTCTTTTATGAGCAGTACTTC
-	TRBD1	TRBJ2-5	TRBV5-4	CASSLAGQIGTGRETQYF	TGTGCCAGCAGCTTAGCAGGCCAAATTGGGACAGGCCGGGAGACCCAGTACTTC
-	-	TRBJ1-1	TRBV3-1/TRBV3-2	CASQGSLVNTEAFF	TGTGCCAGTCAGGGCAGCTTAGTGAACACTGAAGCTTTCTTT
-	TRBD2	TRBJ2-3	TRBV6-5	CASSYWGGGADTQYF	TGTGCCAGCAGTTACTGGGGCGGGGGGGCAGATACGCAGTATTTT
-	-	TRBJ1-1	TRBV5-5	CASSPATAEAFF	TGTGCCAGCAGCCCTGCCACAGCTGAAGCTTTCTTT
-	TRBD2	TRBJ2-7	TRBV6-2/TRBV6-3	CASSLGGDNEQYF	TGTGCCAGCAGTTTGGGGGGGGATAACGAGCAGTACTTC
-	TRBD1	TRBJ2-7	TRBV7-2	CASSVGQAYEQYF	TGTGCCAGCAGCGTCGGACAGGCCTACGAGCAGTACTTC
-	-	TRBJ1-1	TRBV27	CASSPTRQYTEAFF	TGTGCCAGCAGTCCCACCCGACAGTACACTGAAGCTTTCTTT
-	-	TRBJ1-5	TRBV19	CASSPPVTRWNQPQHF	TGTGCCAGTAGTCCCCCCGTCACGAGGTGGAATCAGCCCCAGCATTTT
once	TRBD2	TRBJ2-7	TRBV19	CASSPATSGAYEQYF	TGTGCCAGTAGTCCAGCGACTAGCGGGGCCTACGAGCAGTACTTC
-	TRBD1	TRBJ1-3	TRBV13	CASSLGLGGGTGNTIYF	TGTGCCAGCAGCTTAGGCCTAGGAGGGGGCACAGGAAACACCATATATTTT
-	TRBD2	TRBJ2-1	TRBV5-8	CASSFRGRGGNEQFF	TGTGCCAGCAGCTTTCGTGGGAGGGGAGGCAATGAGCAGTTCTTC
-	-	TRBJ1-1	TRBV6-2/TRBV6-3	CASSYVPGRVNTEAFF	TGTGCCAGCAGTTACGTGCCAGGCAGGGTGAACACTGAAGCTTTCTTT
-	-	TRBJ2-7	TRBV27	CASSLGGGYEQYF	TGTGCCAGCAGTTTAGGGGGCGGCTACGAGCAGTACTTC
-	TRBD1	TRBJ1-2	TRBV6-5	CASSYRGLYGYTF	TGTGCCAGCAGTTACAGGGGGCTCTATGGCTACACCTTC
-	TRBD1	TRBJ1-5	TRBV2	CASSFDRDYQPQHF	TGTGCCAGCAGTTTCGACAGGGATTATCAGCCCCAGCATTTT
-	-	TRBJ2-7	TRBV6-2/TRBV6-3	CASSNGGTALGYEQYF	TGTGCCAGCAGTAACGGCGGGACAGCCCTTGGGTACGAGCAGTACTTC
-	TRBD2	TRBJ2-3	TRBV10-3	CAISEERAGGSDTQYF	TGTGCCATCAGTGAGGAGCGAGCGGGGGGTTCAGATACGCAGTATTTT